One and the same sample provided the 18 T cell receptor beta chains below, sequenced in a study of T-cell memory formation after mild COVID-19. From the 5' RACE reads, TCRdb called clonotypes with MiXCR, one entry per CDR3 protein. The sample carries roughly 70,000 distinct CDR3 sequences, 16% recorded once. Material: PBMCs or a T cell subset sorted from them (not recorded which). The receptors derive from an adult woman who had mild COVID-19 (a few samples of this study predate the infection). Cell type and time point are not known.

This clonotype was recorded a few times. This chain joins TRBV7-2 and TRBJ2-3; TRBD1 is a possible D gene (6 bases). CDR1 and CDR2 (germline): SGHTA, FQGNSA. This CDR3 spans 16 amino acids. Trimming left V 6 bases short and J 0 bases short, with 16 bases between. CDR3 nucleotide sequence: TGTGCCAGCAGAGTAGGGCCAGGGGCGAGCACAGATACGCAGTATTTT. Its translation is CASRVGPGASTDTQYF.

V gene TRBV2 combines with J gene TRBJ1-1; D possibly corresponds to TRBD1 (6 bases). The germline V gene has CDR1 SNHLY and CDR2 FYNNEI. V lost 10 bases, J lost 9 bases, and 24 bases lay in between. The CDR3 runs to 14 residues. This CDR3 is CATQGINRSRQAFF. The CDR3 DNA follows: TGTGCCACCCAGGGGATAAACAGATCCCGTCAAGCTTTCTTT.

The chain uses TRBV30 and TRBJ2-7, with TRBD1 as a possible D gene (6 bases). There are 15 residues in the CDR3. Between the trimmed V and J ends, which lost 6 bases and 3 bases, there was a span of 21 bases. CDR1 is GTSNPN, CDR2 SVGIG, per germline (reference sequence). CDR3 sequence reads: CACNDRDTLFYEQYF. The CDR3 DNA is TGTGCCTGTAACGACCGGGACACACTATTCTACGAGCAGTACTTC.

This clonotype has just a few counts. The chain links TRBV5-1 to TRBJ2-1, with a tentative D call TRBD1 (6 bases). Trimming stripped 0 bases from V and 10 bases from J, with 14 bases between. CDR1 is SGHRS, CDR2 YFSETQ, per germline. This CDR3 spans 14 amino acids. CDR3 bases: TGCGCCAGCAGCTTGGAGACAGGACCTCAGGAGCAGTTCTTC. It is translated as CASSLETGPQEQFF.

This clonotype showed up just a few times. For the CDR3, the DNA is TGTGCCAGTAGTATAACTAGCGGTTCCCCACTCTTCTACGAGCAGTACTTC. This sequence encodes CASSITSGSPLFYEQYF. This chain connects TRBV19 to TRBJ2-7; 8 nucleotides line up with TRBD2. Unmatched junction bases numbered 12, after V lost 2 bases and J lost 3 bases. The CDR3 sequence is 17 residues long. Germline-derived CDR1 and CDR2 are LNHDA and SQIVND (reference sequence).

This clonotype was seen only a few times. The chain joins TRBV30 to TRBJ2-7; unclear D gene. The ends were cut back, 1 base at V and 5 bases at J, with 9 bases in the middle. The CDR3 has 12 amino acids. In germline, CDR1 is GTSNPN, CDR2 SVGIG (reference sequence). The CDR3 is CAWSATSNEQYF. CDR3 nucleotides: TGTGCCTGGAGTGCTACCTCAAACGAGCAGTACTTC.

The V gene is TRBV20-1, the J gene TRBJ2-5; D is tentatively TRBD1 or TRBD2 (5 bases each). V was shortened by 6 bases and J by 5 bases, with 10 bases between the two germline ends. The CDR3 has 11 residues. The germline CDR1 and CDR2 sequences are DFQATT and SNEGSKA (reference sequence). The CDR3, as DNA: TGCAGTGCGGGGGTGAGGGAGACCCAGTACTTC. Translating it yields CSAGVRETQYF.

In this sample, this clonotype turned up many times. The CDR3 DNA sequence: TGTGCCAGCAGCTTATCCGGCCCGACGGACCAAGAGACCCAGTACTTC. It encodes CASSLSGPTDQETQYF. The chain couples TRBV7-3 to TRBJ2-5; no reliable D call. The CDR3 has 16 amino acids. Germline V gene lookup returns CDR1 SGHTA and CDR2 FQGTGA. V lost 2 bases and J lost 0, with 13 bases in between.

J is TRBJ2-7 and V is TRBV10-3; 10 bases line up with TRBD1. Germline trimming cut 5 bases from V and 5 bases from J; bases unmatched to any gene: 12. The germline V gene encodes CDR1 ENHRY and CDR2 SYGVKD. The CDR3 sequence is 16 residues long. The CDR3 reads CAISSGPGQGFDEQYF. CDR3 nucleotides: TGTGCCATCAGTTCAGGACCGGGACAGGGGTTTGACGAGCAGTACTTC.

The V call is TRBV7-9, the J call TRBJ2-5; tentative D call: TRBD1 (6 bases). The germline CDR1 and CDR2 sequences are SEHNR and FQNEAQ (reference sequence). CDR3 length: 19 amino acids. V was shortened by 2 bases and J by 2 bases, with 24 bases between the two germline ends. This CDR3 reads CASSLWALRQAGWQETQYF. CDR3 bases: TGTGCCAGCAGCTTATGGGCCCTTAGACAGGCGGGTTGGCAAGAGACCCAGTACTTC.

CDR3: CASSLVRGWDSPLHF. CDR3 nucleotide sequence: TGTGCCAGCAGCTTAGTCAGGGGCTGGGATTCACCCCTCCACTTT. The chain links TRBV7-9 to TRBJ1-6, with D possibly TRBD1 on 6 matching bases. Deletions cut 1 base from V and 8 bases from J, with 12 bases between. CDR1 is SEHNR, CDR2 FQNEAQ, per germline (reference sequence). CDR3 size: 15 residues.

The chain employs TRBV6-6 and TRBJ2-7; no clear D gene. The germline V gene encodes CDR1 MNHNY and CDR2 SVGAGI (reference sequence). The CDR3 sequence is 13 residues long. V lost 2 bases, J lost 5 bases, and 10 bases lay in between. CDR3 in DNA: TGTGCCAGCAGTTACGAGGAGACCGACGAGCAGTACTTC. Amino acids: CASSYEETDEQYF.

CDR3 sequence (DNA): TGTGCCAGCAGCTTAGGGTTAGGGGGACTAGCCGACTATGAGCAGTTCTTC. This encodes CASSLGLGGLADYEQFF. This chain joins TRBV11-2 and TRBJ2-1; 9 positions match TRBD2. CDR1 and CDR2 (germline): SGHAT, FQNNGV. The CDR3 runs to 17 residues. V shed 1 base and J 8 bases; nucleotides not matched to a gene: 12.

This chain connects TRBV21-1 to TRBJ1-5. TRBV21-1 constitutes a pseudogene. This CDR3 comprises 13 residues. The CDR3 DNA reads as TGTGCCAGCAGCAAAGTGAACAATCAGCCCCAGCATTTT. Translation gives CASSKVNNQPQHF.

This clonotype was seen a few times. J is TRBJ2-2 and V is TRBV20-1; 9 bases are shared with TRBD1. CDR3 length: 16 residues. V was pared by 5 bases and J by 4 bases, with 11 bases of the junction left unmatched. The germline V gene has CDR1 DFQATT and CDR2 SNEGSKA (reference sequence). DNA of the CDR3: TGCAGTGCTCGCACCGGGGACAGGGTGGCCACCGGGGAGCTGTTTTTT. It yields the protein CSARTGDRVATGELFF.

The chain carries TRBV29-1 and TRBJ1-1; D gene unclear. V was clipped by 4 bases and J by 6 bases, with 6 bases between them. CDR1 and CDR2 (germline): SQVTM, ANQGSEA. The CDR3 sequence is 10 residues long. The CDR3 loop reads CSVVMPEAFF. The CDR3 nucleotides read TGCAGCGTTGTTATGCCTGAAGCTTTCTTT.

This rearrangement joins TRBV11-2 to TRBJ2-3; D is possibly TRBD1 or TRBD2 (5 bases each). The germline CDR1 and CDR2 sequences are SGHAT and FQNNGV. Trimming left V 0 bases short and J 2 bases short, with 6 bases between. The CDR3 sequence is 14 residues long. The CDR3 region has the DNA TGTGCCAGCAGCTTAGAGGGACCCACAGATACGCAGTATTTT. It is translated as CASSLEGPTDTQYF. The variable domain in full, completed from reference TRBV11-2 and TRBJ2-3, reads EAGVAQSPRYKIIEKRQSVAFWCNPISGHATLYWYQQILGQGPKLLIQFQNNGVVDDSQLPKDRFSAERLKGVDSTLKIQPAKLEDSAVYLCASSLEGPTDTQYFGPGTRLTVL.

The gene calls are TRBV4-1 and TRBJ1-5, with 8 bases that match TRBD1. This CDR3 region has 19 residues. Germline V gene sequence: CDR1 MGHRA, CDR2 YSYEKL. V trimming: 0 bases; J trimming: 2 bases; junction bases outside the gene matches: 12. The CDR3 nucleotides read TGCGCCAGCAGCCAAGAGCGGGTGACAGGGGATTTGGGCAATCAGCCCCAGCATTTT. It specifies CASSQERVTGDLGNQPQHF.